Following are 16 T cell receptor beta chains from one sample sequenced in a study of T cells after yellow fever vaccination. TCRdb passed the 5' RACE reads through MiXCR, listing each CDR3 protein once. The sample yields approximately 74,000 distinct CDR3 sequences, approximately 7.7% seen once. The sample consisted of CD8+ T cells sorted from PBMCs, taken 5 days after the first yellow fever vaccination. These receptors were obtained from a man younger than 35 who received the YFV17D yellow fever vaccine.

The gene calls are TRBV28 and TRBJ2-2; 9 bases align to TRBD1. The CDR3 consists of 13 residues. Germline lookup yields CDR1 MDHEN and CDR2 SYDVKM. V shed 10 bases, J shed 5 bases, and the junction held 5 bases outside the gene matches. CDR3 DNA: TGTGCCATACAGGGGGCGCTGACCGGGGAGCTGTTTTTT. It encodes CAIQGALTGELFF.

This clonotype was counted ten times or more. V usage is TRBV19 and J usage is TRBJ1-1; no clear D. The CDR3 length is 13 residues. Trimming shortened V by 8 bases and J by 13 bases, and 23 bases separated the two germline ends. Germline V CDR1 and CDR2: LNHDA, SQIVND (reference sequence). The DNA of the CDR3 is TGTGCCAGTGGGGTCCCTCTTGGCCACGGCGGTTTCTTT. Its translation is CASGVPLGHGGFF. Looking up the rest from reference TRBV19 and TRBJ1-1 gives the full variable domain: DGGITQSPKYLFRKEGQNVTLSCEQNLNHDAMYWYRQDPGQGLRLIYYSQIVNDFQKGDIAEGYSVSREKKESFPLTVTSAQKNPTAFYLCASGVPLGHGGFFGQGTRLTVV.

This clonotype came up many times. J is TRBJ2-3 and V is TRBV27; 10 bases line up with TRBD1. CDR1 is MNHEY, CDR2 SMNVEV, per germline (reference sequence). CDR3 size: 14 residues. With V trimmed by 3 bases and J by 7 bases, 4 bases remained unmatched. The CDR3 sequence: CASSLRDRGHTQYF. Here the CDR3 DNA reads TGTGCCAGCAGTTTGCGGGACAGGGGACATACGCAGTATTTT.

This clonotype was counted a few times. The J gene is TRBJ2-5, the V gene TRBV3-1, with D possibly TRBD2 on 5 matching bases. V lost 0 bases, J lost 0 bases, and 11 bases lay in between. This CDR3 has 16 residues. In germline, CDR1 is LGHDT, CDR2 YNNKEL (reference sequence). CDR3 residues: CASSQESSGDQETQYF. CDR3 nucleotides: TGTGCCAGCAGCCAAGAATCCAGCGGAGACCAAGAGACCCAGTACTTC.

There are many counts of this clonotype. V is TRBV27 and J is TRBJ2-7; D may match TRBD1 or TRBD2 (5 bases each). The CDR3 is 14 amino acids. CDR1 is MNHEY and CDR2 is SMNVEV in the germline V gene (reference sequence). V was pared by 6 bases and J by 2 bases, with 14 bases between. The CDR3 sequence is CASSLGTGPYEQYF. In nucleotides, the CDR3 is TGTGCCAGCAGCCTCGGGACCGGGCCCTACGAGCAGTACTTC.

This clonotype occurred many times. CDR3 nucleotide sequence: TGTGCCAGCAGCCCGACAGGGGGCGAGGACACTGAAGCTTTCTTT. Protein product: CASSPTGGEDTEAFF. The chain couples TRBV4-2 to TRBJ1-1, with TRBD1 matching 10 bases. The V gene's germline CDR1 is LGHNA and CDR2 YNFKEQ. This CDR3 region has 15 residues. V shed 4 bases, J shed 3 bases, and the junction held 5 bases outside the gene matches.

The chain recombines TRBV29-1 with TRBJ2-3, with D perhaps given as TRBD1 or TRBD2 (6 bases each). V lost 3 bases, J lost 11 bases, and 12 bases lay in between. Germline V gene lookup returns CDR1 SQVTM and CDR2 ANQGSEA. The CDR3 runs to 11 residues. CDR3 residues: CSVDRGLGQYF. DNA of the CDR3: TGCAGCGTTGATCGGGGGCTCGGGCAGTATTTT.

This clonotype showed up many times. The J gene is TRBJ2-7, the V gene TRBV4-2, with TRBD2 identical over 10 bases. V dropped 3 bases and J dropped 6; count of bases not matched to a gene: 11. This CDR3 is built from 16 residues. Germline-derived CDR1 and CDR2 are LGHNA and YNFKEQ. The CDR3 sequence is CASSQLGYGTSVEQYF. The CDR3 DNA reads as TGTGCCAGCAGCCAGCTAGGGTACGGGACTAGCGTCGAGCAGTACTTC.

There are many counts of this clonotype. The chain employs TRBV4-1 and TRBJ2-2; no reliable D call. The CDR3 is 14 amino acids. Germline V gene sequence: CDR1 MGHRA, CDR2 YSYEKL. V was cut by 3 bases and J by 4 bases, with 9 bases left in between. The chain's CDR3 is CASSHNTFTGELFF. Here the CDR3 DNA reads TGCGCCAGCAGCCATAACACCTTCACCGGGGAGCTGTTTTTT.

There are a few counts of this clonotype. CDR3 DNA: TGTGCCAGCAGCCCCCCGGGGCTAGCGGGGGACGTCGAGCAGTACTTC. Its protein is CASSPPGLAGDVEQYF. The chain couples TRBV7-9 to TRBJ2-7; 10 positions agree with TRBD2. The CDR3 has 16 residues. Germline assignment: CDR1 SEHNR and CDR2 FQNEAQ (reference sequence). V was clipped by 5 bases and J by 6 bases; unmatched bases: 13.

The chain carries TRBV19 and TRBJ2-5; the D gene is possibly TRBD1 (6 bases). V was shortened by 2 bases and J by 8 bases, with 18 bases between the two germline ends. The germline gives CDR1 LNHDA, CDR2 SQIVND (reference sequence). The CDR3 has 15 amino acids. The CDR3 bases are TGTGCCAGTAGTATAATTGAAGGGGGAGTCGGTACCCAGTACTTC. Its protein product is CASSIIEGGVGTQYF. The full variable domain, rest sourced from reference TRBV19 and TRBJ2-5, is DGGITQSPKYLFRKEGQNVTLSCEQNLNHDAMYWYRQDPGQGLRLIYYSQIVNDFQKGDIAEGYSVSREKKESFPLTVTSAQKNPTAFYLCASSIIEGGVGTQYFGPGTRLLVL.

This clonotype was detected a few times. The chain combines TRBV7-6 with TRBJ2-5; a possible D gene is TRBD2 (6 bases). V lost 5 bases to trimming and J lost 2 bases, with 18 bases between them. This CDR3 contains 16 residues. The V gene's germline CDR1 is SGHVS and CDR2 FNYEAQ. CDR3 amino acids: CASSPPGGVRQETQYF. The CDR3 DNA sequence: TGTGCCAGCAGCCCCCCGGGCGGGGTCAGGCAAGAGACCCAGTACTTC.

This clonotype has just a few counts. The V call is TRBV14, the J call TRBJ2-7, with 7 bases aligning to TRBD2. After removal of 4 bases from V and 1 base from J, the junction contained 10 bases not matched to a gene. CDR1 is SGHDN, CDR2 FVKESK, per germline. The CDR3 sequence is 16 residues long. The CDR3 loop reads CASSPAPGEGSYEQYV. The CDR3 DNA sequence: TGTGCCAGCAGCCCGGCCCCCGGGGAGGGGTCCTACGAGCAGTACGTC.

This clonotype was counted many times. The V gene is TRBV27, the J gene TRBJ2-7; D may match TRBD1 or TRBD2 (5 bases each). Germline values: CDR1 MNHEY, CDR2 SMNVEV (reference sequence). The CDR3 runs 14 residues. The ends were cut back, 9 bases at V and 0 bases at J, with 15 bases in the middle. CDR3 sequence: CASGLGLSSYEQYF. CDR3 nucleotide sequence: TGTGCCAGTGGACTGGGGCTGAGCTCCTACGAGCAGTACTTC.

The chain employs TRBV13 and TRBJ2-3; D is undetermined. From germline, CDR1 is PRHDT and CDR2 FYEKMQ (reference sequence). Deletions cut 8 bases from V and 0 bases from J, with 15 bases between. The length of the CDR3 is 15 residues. The CDR3 protein is CASSTEKVSTDTQYF. The CDR3 nucleotides are TGTGCCAGCTCGACGGAGAAGGTTAGCACAGATACGCAGTATTTT.

This clonotype occurred a few times. Here the CDR3 reads CASSLSYTYEQYV. The CDR3 nucleotides are TGTGCCAGCAGCCTCAGTTATACCTACGAGCAGTACGTC. The genes are TRBV7-3 and TRBJ2-7; D gene unclear. This CDR3 has 13 amino acids. Trimming removed 5 bases at V and 2 bases at J, with 10 bases between. Germline-derived CDR1 and CDR2 are SGHTA and FQGTGA.